Given below is one T cell receptor beta chain in context. The authors' processing: For nucleated cells, counts were estimated from reference gene primer amplification. The repertoire was sequenced with immunoSEQ multiplex PCR; TCRdb's copy has only in-frame clones and lacks some. The V and J calls and the clone size are those of that table, but D and trimming were determined from the DNA. The table has about 150,000 clones, roughly 87% seen once. The source of the sample is a study of blood T cell repertoires in COVID-19. Sequencing was done on a sample of PBMCs or T cells enriched from blood (not recorded which). This clonotype was sampled from a middle-aged woman who had been exposed to COVID-19.

CDR3 in DNA: TGTGCCAGCAGTGAGAGACAGGGGACCTACGAGCAGTACTTC. Translating it yields CASSERQGTYEQYF. V gene TRBV6-1 combines with J gene TRBJ2-7; 8 bases are a match to TRBD1. V dropped 3 bases and J dropped 2; count of bases not matched to a gene: 3. Per germline, CDR1 MNHNS and CDR2 SASEGT. CDR3 length: 14 residues.